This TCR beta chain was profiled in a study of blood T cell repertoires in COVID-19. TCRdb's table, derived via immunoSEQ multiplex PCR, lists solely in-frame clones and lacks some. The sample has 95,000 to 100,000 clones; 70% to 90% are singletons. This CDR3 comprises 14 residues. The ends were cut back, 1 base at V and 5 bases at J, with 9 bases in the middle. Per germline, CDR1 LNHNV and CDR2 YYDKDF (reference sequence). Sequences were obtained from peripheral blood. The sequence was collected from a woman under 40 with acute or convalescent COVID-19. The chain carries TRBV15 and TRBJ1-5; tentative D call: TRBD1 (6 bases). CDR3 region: CATSRGGRDQPQHF. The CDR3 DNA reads TGTGCCACCAGCAGAGGGGGGCGAGATCAGCCCCAGCATTTT.